Presented here are 25 T cell receptor beta chains from one specimen sequenced in a study of T cells in Graves' hyperthyroidism and ophthalmopathy. Amplification targeted TCR beta CDR3 regions from RNA transcripts. HTBI primers were employed in a first-round RT-PCR of the TCR CDR3. Each CDR3 protein is one row after TCRdb ran MiXCR on the multiplex PCR reads. This table holds hundreds of thousands of distinct CDR3 sequences, around 15% found once. Material: blood. Receptors were obtained from a woman aged 50 to 60 with Graves' ophthalmopathy.

This clonotype has at least ten counts. The rearrangement joins TRBV7-2 to TRBJ2-5; D is possibly TRBD2 (6 bases). Trimming took 5 bases from V and 2 from J, leaving 12 bases between them. The CDR3 is 14 amino acids. The germline gives CDR1 SGHTA, CDR2 FQGNSA. CDR3 coding DNA: TGTGCCAGCAGCCCCGCGGGGCAGCAAGAGACCCAGTACTTC. Translating gives CASSPAGQQETQYF. Using reference TRBV7-2 and TRBJ2-5 for the parts outside the CDR3, the full variable domain is GAGVSQSPSNKVTEKGKDVELRCDPISGHTALYWYRQSLGQGLEFLIYFQGNSAPDKSGLPSDRFSAERTGGSVSTLTIQRTQQEDSAVYLCASSPAGQQETQYFGPGTRLLVL.

There are a few counts of this clonotype. The chain uses TRBV5-4 and TRBJ1-4; TRBD1 matches 11 bases. The germline CDR1 and CDR2 sequences are SGHNT and YYREEE (reference sequence). The ends lost 2 bases at V and 7 bases at J; junction bases unmatched: 4. This CDR3 region has 15 residues. Here the CDR3 reads CASSFGTGGFEKLFF. The CDR3 bases are TGTGCCAGCAGCTTTGGGACAGGGGGTTTTGAAAAACTGTTTTTT.

The sample holds many counts of this clonotype. The genes are TRBV5-1 and TRBJ1-3; the D gene is possibly TRBD1 (6 bases). In germline, CDR1 is SGHRS, CDR2 YFSETQ. The V end lost 4 bases, the J end lost 4 bases, and 12 bases lay between the germline ends. The CDR3 has 14 residues. The CDR3 DNA reads TGCGCCAGCAGCCCAGGGGTATCGGGAAACACCATATATTTT. It yields the protein CASSPGVSGNTIYF.

The chain carries TRBV14 and TRBJ2-4, with D perhaps matching TRBD1 (6 bases). The CDR3 length is 12 residues. V was clipped by 4 bases and J by 10 bases, with 11 bases between them. Germline V gives CDR1 SGHDN, CDR2 FVKESK. CDR3 sequence reads: CASSPDRLIQYF. As DNA, the CDR3 is TGTGCCAGCAGCCCCGACAGGTTAATTCAGTACTTC.

This clonotype was observed a handful of times. This sequence joins TRBV7-3 and TRBJ1-6, with D possibly TRBD1 on 6 matching bases. The CDR3 contains 14 residues. Germline CDR1 SGHTA, CDR2 FQGTGA. V was cut by 5 bases and J by 7 bases, with 12 bases left in between. The CDR3 here is CASSNGQSNSPLHF. CDR3 sequence (DNA): TGTGCCAGCAGCAACGGACAGTCCAATTCACCCCTCCACTTT.

In its sample, this clonotype was seen many times. The chain has TRBV12-3 or TRBV12-4 and TRBJ1-1, with D perhaps TRBD1 (6 bases). The CDR3 covers 15 residues. Trimming left V 5 bases short and J 1 base short, with 14 bases between. CDR3 amino acids: CASSPPGTRNTEAFF. The CDR3 DNA is TGTGCCAGCAGTCCCCCCGGGACACGGAACACTGAAGCTTTCTTT.

The CDR3 here is CAAQKRLAGGPDTQYF. The CDR3, as DNA: TGTGCCGCCCAAAAAAGGCTAGCGGGAGGACCAGATACGCAGTATTTT. This sequence joins TRBV6-2 or TRBV6-3 and TRBJ2-3; 11 nucleotides align to TRBD2. The CDR3 contains 16 residues. J was trimmed by 4 bases and V by 11 bases; bases with no gene match: 14. CDR1 is MNHEY, CDR2 SVGEGT, per germline.

As for this clonotype: A much larger clone lies a single base off, so this may be a read error. This chain links TRBV7-9 with TRBJ1-5; D uncertain. V lost 5 bases and J lost 0, with 5 bases in between. The germline V gene has CDR1 SEHNR and CDR2 FQNEAQ (reference sequence). CDR3 length: 13 amino acids. The CDR3 DNA reads as TGTGCCAGCAGCGACAATAGCAATCAGCCCCAGCATTTT. Its translation is CASSDNSNQPQHF.

V and J are TRBV20-1 and TRBJ1-2, with D tentatively TRBD1 (6 bases). The germline CDR1 and CDR2 sequences are DFQATT and SNEGSKA (reference sequence). The ends were cut back, 3 bases at V and 4 bases at J, with 12 bases in the middle. This CDR3 region has 13 residues. This CDR3 reads CSASRTESYGYTF. CDR3 DNA: TGCAGTGCTAGCCGGACAGAGTCCTATGGCTACACCTTC.

This clonotype was counted ten times or more. This chain links TRBV7-9 with TRBJ2-7, with D possibly matching TRBD1 (5 bases). Deletions cut 5 bases from V and 3 bases from J, with 14 bases between. This CDR3 comprises 14 residues. Germline values: CDR1 SEHNR, CDR2 FQNEAQ (reference sequence). The CDR3 DNA sequence: TGTGCCAGCAGCGTACCTTGGGGCAACTACGAGCAGTACTTC. Translated: CASSVPWGNYEQYF.

V gene TRBV6-1 combines with J gene TRBJ1-6; 8 nucleotides align to TRBD1. Germline-derived CDR1 and CDR2 are MNHNS and SASEGT. The CDR3 contains 16 residues. Trimming removed 5 bases from V and 2 bases from J; junction bases left unmatched: 5. CDR3 sequence (DNA): TGTGCCAGCAGTCGGAGGACAGGGACCTATAATTCACCCCTCCACTTT. Its translation: CASSRRTGTYNSPLHF.

V gene TRBV2 combines with J gene TRBJ2-1, with D possibly TRBD1 on 6 matching bases. The CDR3 covers 15 residues. Trimming removed 4 bases at V and 4 bases at J, with 14 bases between. Germline CDR1 is SNHLY and CDR2 is FYNNEI. CDR3 bases: TGTGCCAGCAGTGCCCTCGGGACACAATACAATGAGCAGTTCTTC. Translating gives CASSALGTQYNEQFF. Looking up the rest from reference TRBV2 and TRBJ2-1 gives the full variable domain: EPEVTQTPSHQVTQMGQEVILRCVPISNHLYFYWYRQILGQKVEFLVSFYNNEISEKSEIFDDQFSVERPDGSNFTLKIRSTKLEDSAMYFCASSALGTQYNEQFFGPGTRLTVL.

As regards this clonotype: With a much larger clone just one base away, this may be a read error. This chain connects TRBV6-1 to TRBJ2-2; D might be TRBD2 (6 bases). The CDR3 length is 15 residues. Germline V gene data show CDR1 as MNHNS and CDR2 as SASEGT. V lost 7 bases and J lost 7, with 19 bases in between. The CDR3 region is CASTATRAGGGELFF. Here the CDR3 DNA reads TGTGCCAGCACCGCTACCCGAGCGGGCGGCGGGGAGCTGTTTTTT.

This clonotype was counted at least ten times. This chain joins TRBV10-3 and TRBJ2-7, with 11 bases that match TRBD1. CDR3 size: 14 residues. CDR1 and CDR2 (germline): ENHRY, SYGVKD. Losses at the gene ends were 8 bases for V and 0 bases for J; bases not matched to a gene: 3. In DNA form, the CDR3 reads TGTGCCATCGGAGGGACAGGGGGCTCCTACGAGCAGTACTTC. Translation gives CAIGGTGGSYEQYF.

This clonotype was observed at least ten times. The J gene is TRBJ1-5, the V gene TRBV28; D not resolved. The CDR3 is 13 residues long. Germline V gene data show CDR1 as MDHEN and CDR2 as SYDVKM. The germline V and J ends were trimmed by 7 bases and 6 bases, with 13 bases remaining between them. In nucleotides, the CDR3 is TGTGCCAGCATTCGGTTTTGGGGTCAGCCCCAGCATTTT. It is translated as CASIRFWGQPQHF.

This clonotype was picked up many times. The chain couples TRBV7-9 to TRBJ2-3; TRBD2 might be the D (5 bases). There are 13 residues in the CDR3. Germline lookup yields CDR1 SEHNR and CDR2 FQNEAQ (reference sequence). V lost 0 bases to trimming and J lost 6 bases, with 7 bases between them. The CDR3 DNA sequence: TGTGCCAGCAGCTTAGCTCCGGGGGATACGCAGTATTTT. This gives the protein CASSLAPGDTQYF. Complete variable domain (other parts from reference TRBV7-9 and TRBJ2-3): DTGVSQNPRHKITKRGQNVTFRCDPISEHNRLYWYRQTLGQGPEFLTYFQNEAQLEKSRLLSDRFSAERPKGSFSTLEIQRTEQGDSAMYLCASSLAPGDTQYFGPGTRLTVL.

The table lists this clonotype with a few counts. The chain uses TRBV5-6 and TRBJ1-2, with D unresolved. CDR3 length: 14 amino acids. Germline values: CDR1 SGHDT, CDR2 YYEEEE. Trimming took 0 bases from V and 4 from J, leaving 10 bases between them. Here the CDR3 reads CASSLANHFYGYTF. CDR3 nucleotides: TGTGCCAGCAGCTTGGCCAATCATTTCTATGGCTACACCTTC.

This clonotype appeared many times. V and J are TRBV7-2 and TRBJ2-1, with D uncertain. Germline V gene sequence: CDR1 SGHTA, CDR2 FQGNSA. This CDR3 spans 15 amino acids. V lost 0 bases and J 7 bases, leaving 13 bases between the germline ends. CDR3 sequence (DNA): TGTGCCAGCAGCTTAGCGGCCTCCCCCGGGAATGAGCAGTTCTTC. Translating gives CASSLAASPGNEQFF.

This clonotype has ten or more counts. This chain joins TRBV5-1 and TRBJ2-1; 13 bases are a match to TRBD2. Germline V lookup: CDR1 SGHRS, CDR2 YFSETQ. Germline trimming cut 6 bases from V and 4 bases from J; bases unmatched to any gene: 7. The CDR3 is 16 amino acids. CDR3 sequence reads: CASKPTGLAGYNEQFF. CDR3 sequence (DNA): TGCGCCAGCAAACCCACGGGACTAGCGGGATACAATGAGCAGTTCTTC.

This clonotype was picked up a small number of times. The chain links TRBV29-1 to TRBJ2-1; perhaps TRBD1 as D (6 bases). CDR3 length: 15 amino acids. In germline, CDR1 is SQVTM, CDR2 ANQGSEA. V lost 7 bases, J lost 0 bases, and 16 bases lay in between. CDR3 loop: CSASRQVGSYNEQFF. As DNA, the CDR3 is TGCAGCGCCTCTCGACAGGTTGGCTCCTACAATGAGCAGTTCTTC.

Concerning this clonotype itself: One end of the junction varies from germline; a read error may be responsible. The chain has TRBV9 and TRBJ2-5, with 8 positions matching TRBD1. This CDR3 has 15 amino acids. CDR1 is SGDLS, CDR2 YYNGEE, per germline. CDR3 loop: CAGSVGTGVQETQYF. In nucleotides, the CDR3 is TGTGCCGGCAGCGTAGGGACAGGAGTACAAGAGACCCAGTACTTC.

This clonotype was seen a handful of times. The chain joins TRBV6-6 to TRBJ2-7; D is ambiguous. Germline CDR1 is MNHNY and CDR2 is SVGAGI (reference sequence). The CDR3 length is 14 residues. V lost 2 bases and J 4 bases, leaving 12 bases between the germline ends. The CDR3: CASSYGLERYEQYF. The CDR3 DNA sequence: TGTGCCAGCAGTTACGGGTTAGAGAGGTACGAGCAGTACTTC.

The gene calls are TRBV4-3 and TRBJ2-7; D remains unclear. CDR3 length: 15 amino acids. Germline V gene lookup returns CDR1 LGHNA and CDR2 YSLEER. The V and J ends lost 4 bases and 2 bases respectively, with 15 bases between them. The CDR3 DNA reads TGCGCCAGCAGCCCACTCCCCGACTGGACCTACGAGCAGTACTTC. Residues: CASSPLPDWTYEQYF.

This clonotype was seen many times. The V and J genes are TRBV11-2 and TRBJ2-3; no definite D call. Germline V gives CDR1 SGHAT, CDR2 FQNNGV. V gave up 6 bases and J gave up 8 bases, with 21 bases separating them. This CDR3 spans 15 amino acids. The CDR3 loop is CASSSFTWGMGTQYF. The CDR3 DNA follows: TGTGCCAGCAGTTCATTTACCTGGGGAATGGGTACGCAGTATTTT.

This clonotype was seen repeatedly, ten times or more. The V and J genes are TRBV2 and TRBJ1-3; D is perhaps TRBD1 (5 bases). CDR1 SNHLY and CDR2 FYNNEI come from the germline V gene. Trimming shortened V by 5 bases and J by 0 bases, and 11 bases separated the two germline ends. The CDR3 loop spans 15 amino acids. The CDR3 nucleotides are TGTGCCAGCAGTCAGACCCAGGGCTCTGGAAACACCATATATTTT. Residues: CASSQTQGSGNTIYF. Complete variable domain (other parts from reference TRBV2 and TRBJ1-3): EPEVTQTPSHQVTQMGQEVILRCVPISNHLYFYWYRQILGQKVEFLVSFYNNEISEKSEIFDDQFSVERPDGSNFTLKIRSTKLEDSAMYFCASSQTQGSGNTIYFGEGSWLTVV.